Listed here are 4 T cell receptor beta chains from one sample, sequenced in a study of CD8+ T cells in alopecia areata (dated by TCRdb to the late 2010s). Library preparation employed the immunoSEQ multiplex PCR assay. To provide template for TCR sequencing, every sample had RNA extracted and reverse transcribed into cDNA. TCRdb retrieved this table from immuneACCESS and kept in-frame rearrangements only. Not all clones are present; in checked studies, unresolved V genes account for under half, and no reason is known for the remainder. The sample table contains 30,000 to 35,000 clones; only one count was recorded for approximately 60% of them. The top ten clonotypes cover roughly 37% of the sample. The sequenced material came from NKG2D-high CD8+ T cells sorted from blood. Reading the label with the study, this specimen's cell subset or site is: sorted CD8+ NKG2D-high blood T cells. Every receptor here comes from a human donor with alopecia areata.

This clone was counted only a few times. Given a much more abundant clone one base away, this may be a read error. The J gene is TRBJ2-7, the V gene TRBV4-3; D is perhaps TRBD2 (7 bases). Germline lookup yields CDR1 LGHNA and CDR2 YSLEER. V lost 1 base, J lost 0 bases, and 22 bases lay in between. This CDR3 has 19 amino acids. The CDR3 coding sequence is TGCGCCAGCAGCCAAGGGTGGGGCGAAGGGGGGGGGCCCTCCTACGAGCAGTACTTC. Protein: CASSQGWGEGGGPSYEQYF.

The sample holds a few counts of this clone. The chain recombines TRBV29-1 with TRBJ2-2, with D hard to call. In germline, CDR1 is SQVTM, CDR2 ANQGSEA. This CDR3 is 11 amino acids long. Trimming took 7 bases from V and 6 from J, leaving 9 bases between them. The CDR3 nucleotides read TGCAGCGCCCCCATGTCCGGGGAGCTGTTTTTT. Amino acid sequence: CSAPMSGELFF.

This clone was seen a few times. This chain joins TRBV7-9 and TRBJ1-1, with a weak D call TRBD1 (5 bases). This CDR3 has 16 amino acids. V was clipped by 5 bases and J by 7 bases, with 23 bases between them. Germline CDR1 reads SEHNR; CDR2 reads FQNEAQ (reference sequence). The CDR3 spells CASSPPRWGVDFEAFF. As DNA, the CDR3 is TGTGCCAGCAGCCCCCCGAGGTGGGGGGTGGACTTTGAAGCTTTCTTT.

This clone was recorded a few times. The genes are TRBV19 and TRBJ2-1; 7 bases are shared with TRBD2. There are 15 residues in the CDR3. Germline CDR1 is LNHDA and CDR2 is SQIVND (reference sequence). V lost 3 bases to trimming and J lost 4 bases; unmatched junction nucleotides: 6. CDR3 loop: CASSMGGGVYNEQFF. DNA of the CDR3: TGTGCCAGTAGTATGGGCGGGGGAGTATACAATGAGCAGTTCTTC.